Listed here are 28 T cell receptor beta chains from one sample, sequenced in a study of T cells after yellow fever vaccination. TCRdb re-called the 5' RACE reads through MiXCR, storing one row per CDR3 protein. Among some 340,000 distinct CDR3 sequences listed, about 10% were seen once. The sequences come from CD4+ T cells sorted from PBMCs, collected 45 days after the yellow fever booster vaccination. The receptors were sampled from a man aged 18 to 29 who received the YFV17D yellow fever vaccine.

This clonotype occurred a few times. This chain uses TRBV29-1 with TRBJ2-3, with TRBD2 matching over 9 bases. This CDR3 region has 13 residues. V lost 5 bases to trimming and J lost 4 bases; unmatched junction nucleotides: 4. CDR1 is SQVTM, CDR2 ANQGSEA, per germline. CDR3 region: CSVRGLAADTQYF. The CDR3, as DNA: TGCAGCGTTAGGGGACTAGCAGCAGATACGCAGTATTTT.

This clonotype was counted ten times or more. V gene TRBV24-1 combines with J gene TRBJ1-2, with unresolved D. Germline assignment: CDR1 KGHDR and CDR2 SFDVKD. The length of the CDR3 is 14 residues. Trimming removed 1 base at V and 2 bases at J, with 7 bases between. The CDR3 sequence is CATSDFTVNYGYTF. The CDR3 DNA sequence: TGTGCCACCAGTGATTTTACAGTAAACTATGGCTACACCTTC.

This sequence joins TRBV7-2 and TRBJ1-6; no clear D gene. The CDR3 totals 14 residues. Germline V CDR1 and CDR2: SGHTA, FQGNSA. The V end lost 6 bases, the J end lost 1 base, and 7 bases lay between the germline ends. The CDR3 loop is CASRGESYNSPLHF. DNA for the CDR3: TGTGCCAGCAGGGGTGAATCCTATAATTCACCCCTCCACTTT. Drawing the rest from reference TRBV7-2 and TRBJ1-6, the complete variable domain is GAGVSQSPSNKVTEKGKDVELRCDPISGHTALYWYRQSLGQGLEFLIYFQGNSAPDKSGLPSDRFSAERTGGSVSTLTIQRTQQEDSAVYLCASRGESYNSPLHFGNGTRLTVT.

In its sample, this clonotype was seen a few times. This chain connects TRBV29-1 to TRBJ2-5; D possibly uses TRBD1 or TRBD2 (6 bases each). Germline V gives CDR1 SQVTM, CDR2 ANQGSEA. This CDR3 spans 14 amino acids. Trimming took off 8 bases at V and 1 base at J, with 17 bases between the two ends. The CDR3 loop is CSIQRGAAQETQYF. The CDR3 nucleotides are TGCAGCATCCAAAGGGGGGCAGCCCAAGAGACCCAGTACTTC.

This clonotype showed up many times. The gene calls are TRBV7-2 and TRBJ2-3, with 12 positions matching TRBD1. Germline values: CDR1 SGHTA, CDR2 FQGNSA. The V and J ends lost 5 bases and 5 bases, in that order; junction bases with no gene match: 8. This CDR3 comprises 16 residues. CDR3 protein: CASSPHRDRGRDTQYF. In DNA, the CDR3 is TGTGCCAGCAGCCCCCACCGGGACAGGGGGCGAGATACGCAGTATTTT. The variable domain in full, completed from reference TRBV7-2 and TRBJ2-3, reads GAGVSQSPSNKVTEKGKDVELRCDPISGHTALYWYRQSLGQGLEFLIYFQGNSAPDKSGLPSDRFSAERTGGSVSTLTIQRTQQEDSAVYLCASSPHRDRGRDTQYFGPGTRLTVL.

This clonotype was observed at least ten times. The junction does not match germline at one end; this may be a read error. The J gene is TRBJ2-7, the V gene TRBV7-9; D is tentatively TRBD1 or TRBD2 (5 bases each). This CDR3 comprises 12 residues. Germline CDR1 and CDR2: SEHNR and FQNEAQ (reference sequence). CDR3 coding DNA: TGTGCCAGCAGCCGCTCCGGGGCAGCTCTCTTCTTC. Its translation is CASSRSGAALFF.

J is TRBJ2-3 and V is TRBV5-5, with D possibly being TRBD2 (5 bases). The CDR3 length is 15 residues. Trimming removed 2 bases at V and 0 bases at J, with 10 bases between. Germline V CDR1 and CDR2: SGHKS, YYEKEE (reference sequence). CDR3 region: CASSLAASSTDTQYF. The CDR3 coding sequence is TGTGCCAGCAGCTTAGCGGCCTCTAGCACAGATACGCAGTATTTT.

In its sample, this clonotype was seen many times. The chain combines TRBV6-1 with TRBJ2-5; D may match TRBD1 or TRBD2 (5 bases each). CDR1 and CDR2 from the germline V gene are MNHNS and SASEGT. There are 11 residues in the CDR3. V was cut by 6 bases and J by 4 bases, with 6 bases left in between. CDR3 sequence (DNA): TGTGCCAGCAGGAGGGGAGAGACCCAGTACTTC. Protein: CASRRGETQYF.

The chain links TRBV11-2 to TRBJ2-1, with a tentative D call TRBD2 (6 bases). Germline CDR1 and CDR2: SGHAT and FQNNGV. Trimming cost V 1 base and J 4 bases, with 14 bases left between them. The CDR3 is made up of 16 amino acids. CDR3 in amino acids: CASSLVRGRNYNEQFF. The CDR3 DNA is TGTGCCAGCAGCTTAGTCCGGGGGAGGAATTACAATGAGCAGTTCTTC.

The chain uses TRBV7-9 and TRBJ1-4; D remains unclear. The CDR3 has 15 amino acids. Germline V gene lookup returns CDR1 SEHNR and CDR2 FQNEAQ (reference sequence). Between the trimmed V and J ends, which lost 4 bases and 3 bases, there was a span of 12 bases. The CDR3 region is CASSSQGGANEKLFF. CDR3 coding DNA: TGTGCCAGCAGCTCCCAAGGCGGGGCTAATGAAAAACTGTTTTTT.

This clonotype was detected ten times or more. This chain links TRBV12-3 or TRBV12-4 with TRBJ1-1; D is unclear. V dropped 1 base and J dropped 10 bases, with 13 bases sitting between them. This CDR3 region has 13 residues. The CDR3 region is CASSLEEPYRAFF. In DNA form, the CDR3 reads TGTGCCAGCAGTTTAGAGGAACCATACAGAGCTTTCTTT.

The V call is TRBV25-1, the J call TRBJ2-5, with D uncertain. The CDR3 covers 14 residues. Germline V gene sequence: CDR1 MGHDK, CDR2 SYGVNS. V gave up 4 bases and J gave up 0 bases, with 9 bases separating them. The CDR3 nucleotides are TGTGCCAGCAGTGCAAGGAGTTACCAAGAGACCCAGTACTTC. Amino acid sequence: CASSARSYQETQYF.

The CDR3 sequence: CASSLRTEKHNEQFF. DNA for the CDR3: TGCGCCAGCAGCTTGCGGACGGAGAAGCACAATGAGCAGTTCTTC. This sequence joins TRBV5-1 and TRBJ2-1; no clear D. Trimming stripped 1 base from V and 5 bases from J, with 13 bases between. Germline CDR1 is SGHRS and CDR2 is YFSETQ. The CDR3 has 15 residues.

The sample holds many counts of this clonotype. This chain connects TRBV12-3 or TRBV12-4 to TRBJ1-5; D is unclear. Trimming took 3 bases from V and 4 from J, leaving 7 bases between them. The CDR3 loop spans 13 amino acids. CDR3 region: CASSFGFNQPQHF. The CDR3 nucleotides are TGTGCCAGCAGTTTCGGCTTTAATCAGCCCCAGCATTTT.

The chain has TRBV28 and TRBJ2-3, with TRBD1 as a possible D gene (6 bases). Trimming shortened V by 4 bases and J by 0 bases, and 14 bases separated the two germline ends. CDR3 length equals 16 residues. CDR1 and CDR2 (germline): MDHEN, SYDVKM. The CDR3 DNA reads TGTGCCAGCAGTTCCCCCGGGACACTGAGCACAGATACGCAGTATTTT. Protein: CASSSPGTLSTDTQYF.

In its sample, this clonotype was seen a few times. V usage is TRBV7-9 and J usage is TRBJ2-7; 7 positions match TRBD2. The junction had 20 bases not matched to a gene; V was cut back by 1 base and J by 2 bases. From germline, CDR1 is SEHNR and CDR2 FQNEAQ (reference sequence). There are 20 residues in the CDR3. DNA for the CDR3: TGTGCCAGCAGCTTAGTGTCAAAAAGAACACTGGCGGGGGTGACCTACGAGCAGTACGTC. Encoded protein: CASSLVSKRTLAGVTYEQYV.

This rearrangement joins TRBV6-5 to TRBJ2-2; 8 nucleotides line up with TRBD2. With 4 bases clipped from V and 3 bases from J, the junction kept 4 bases outside the gene matches. Germline CDR1 and CDR2: MNHEY and SVGAGI. The CDR3 consists of 15 residues. In DNA, the CDR3 is TGTGCCAGCAGTTCCGGGGGGGCCCACACCGGGGAGCTGTTTTTT. Its translation: CASSSGGAHTGELFF.

This clonotype was seen only a few times. The J gene is TRBJ2-1, the V gene TRBV2, with D unresolved. V shed 5 bases and J shed 6 bases, with 8 bases lying between them. CDR1 and CDR2 (germline): SNHLY, FYNNEI. There are 12 residues in the CDR3. The CDR3 region has the DNA TGTGCCAGCAGTATTCACGTCAATGAGCAGTTCTTC. Translating it yields CASSIHVNEQFF.

V and J are TRBV12-3 or TRBV12-4 and TRBJ2-3; TRBD2 aligns across 8 bases. The ends lost 4 bases at V and 8 bases at J; junction bases unmatched: 8. This CDR3 contains 14 residues. The CDR3 spells CASSSGTSQGTQYF. The CDR3 region has the DNA TGTGCCAGCAGTTCGGGGACTAGTCAAGGTACGCAGTATTTT.

CDR3: CASSVSTGREGTQYF. CDR3 sequence (DNA): TGTGCCAGCAGTGTCTCCACAGGACGAGAGGGAACCCAGTACTTC. The V gene is TRBV2, the J gene TRBJ2-5; D tentatively fits TRBD1 or TRBD2 (5 bases each). The CDR3 totals 15 residues. V lost 4 bases, J lost 8 bases, and 20 bases lay in between. CDR1 and CDR2 (germline): SNHLY, FYNNEI.

This clonotype was detected a few times. The chain is built from TRBV4-3 and TRBJ1-3; TRBD1 might be the D (5 bases). The CDR3 spans 13 residues. Between the trimmed V and J ends, which lost 5 bases and 2 bases, there was a span of 7 bases. CDR1 and CDR2 from the germline V gene are LGHNA and YSLEER. CDR3 bases: TGCGCCAGCAGCATGGACACTGGAAACACCATATATTTT. This sequence encodes CASSMDTGNTIYF.

V and J are TRBV4-2 and TRBJ1-2; TRBD1 might be the D (5 bases). Trimming shortened V by 4 bases and J by 4 bases, and 19 bases separated the two germline ends. This CDR3 is built from 16 residues. CDR1 is LGHNA, CDR2 YNFKEQ, per germline. CDR3 amino acids: CASSPGGLGPGYGYTF. For the CDR3, the DNA is TGTGCCAGCAGCCCCGGAGGGTTGGGGCCGGGCTATGGCTACACCTTC.

This clonotype was detected many times. This sequence joins TRBV11-2 and TRBJ1-1; no firm D call. The germline V and J ends were trimmed by 5 bases and 5 bases, with 9 bases remaining between them. The CDR3 loop spans 12 amino acids. Germline V gene sequence: CDR1 SGHAT, CDR2 FQNNGV. The CDR3 loop reads CASSRDGTEAFF. CDR3 sequence (DNA): TGTGCCAGCAGCCGGGATGGGACTGAAGCTTTCTTT.

The chain is built from TRBV7-3 and TRBJ2-7, with a tentative D call TRBD1 (5 bases). Trimming took off 5 bases at V and 3 bases at J, with 20 bases between the two ends. In germline, CDR1 is SGHTA, CDR2 FQGTGA. The CDR3 runs 16 residues. The CDR3 is CASSLLRQSRRYEQYV. Here the CDR3 DNA reads TGTGCCAGCAGCCTACTACGACAGAGTAGGCGCTACGAGCAGTACGTC.

The chain is built from TRBV7-3 and TRBJ2-1; TRBD2 aligns across 9 bases. J gave up 5 bases and V 0 bases, and 5 bases lay outside the gene matches. The V gene's germline CDR1 is SGHTA and CDR2 FQGTGA. The CDR3 contains 16 residues. The CDR3: CASSLTSGGYNNEQFF. CDR3 nucleotides: TGTGCCAGCAGCTTAACTAGCGGGGGATATAACAATGAGCAGTTCTTC.

The DNA for the CDR3 is TGTGCCAGCAGATCTACCCGGACAGGGCACGGGGAGCTGTTTTTT. This sequence encodes CASRSTRTGHGELFF. The chain links TRBV7-8 to TRBJ2-2; 8 positions agree with TRBD1. V lost 6 bases, J lost 7 bases, and 10 bases stayed unmatched. Germline V gene sequence: CDR1 SGHVS, CDR2 FQNEAQ. This CDR3 is built from 15 residues.

V and J are TRBV4-3 and TRBJ2-3, with D possibly TRBD2 on 6 matching bases. CDR3 size: 16 residues. Germline lookup yields CDR1 LGHNA and CDR2 YSLEER. V lost 0 bases, J lost 3 bases, and 13 bases lay in between. The CDR3 here is CASSQETRIETDTQYF. Written as DNA, the CDR3 is TGCGCCAGCAGCCAAGAGACTAGAATAGAGACAGATACGCAGTATTTT.

The rearrangement joins TRBV7-9 to TRBJ2-2; D remains ambiguous. CDR1 is SEHNR, CDR2 FQNEAQ, per germline (reference sequence). V was trimmed by 4 bases and J by 9 bases, leaving 12 bases between them. The CDR3 sequence is 13 residues long. The CDR3 region is CASSSLTVRELFF. CDR3 DNA: TGTGCCAGCAGCTCACTAACTGTTAGGGAGCTGTTTTTT.